The sequence of this TCR beta chain was determined in a study of blood T cell repertoires in COVID-19. Study context: Sites in the United States, Italy and Spain provided acute and convalescent COVID-19 samples.

Original processing notes: By means of reference gene primer amplification, nucleated cell counts were estimated. The data were produced by immunoSEQ multiplex PCR, yet TCRdb's version contains in-frame clones alone and is incomplete. V and J calls and clone size are given by that table; D and trimming were obtained from the DNA. Here the sample spans 100,000 or so clones, more than 80% being singletons. The CDR3 runs 11 residues. Germline V gives CDR1 MDHEN, CDR2 SYDVKM. About this clone: The junction does not match germline at one end; this may be a read error.

Sequenced input: peripheral blood. This receptor was obtained from a woman older than 75 with acute or convalescent COVID-19. The chain combines TRBV28 with TRBJ2-7, with a tentative D call TRBD1 (6 bases). The CDR3 spells CASSIKGVLDF. In DNA, the CDR3 is TGTGCCAGCAGTATAAAGGGGGTTCTAGACTTC.